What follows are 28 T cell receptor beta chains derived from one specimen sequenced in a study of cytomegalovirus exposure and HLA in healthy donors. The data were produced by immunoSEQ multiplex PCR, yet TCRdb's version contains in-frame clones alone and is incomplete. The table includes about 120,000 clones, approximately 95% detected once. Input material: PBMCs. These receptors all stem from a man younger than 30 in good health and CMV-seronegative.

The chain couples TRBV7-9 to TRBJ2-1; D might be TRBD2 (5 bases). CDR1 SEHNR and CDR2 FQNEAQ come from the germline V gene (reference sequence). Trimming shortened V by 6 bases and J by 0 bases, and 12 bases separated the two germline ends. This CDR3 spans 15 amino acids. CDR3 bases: TGTGCCAGCAGTCCCTGGGCGGGCTCCTACAATGAGCAGTTCTTC. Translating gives CASSPWAGSYNEQFF.

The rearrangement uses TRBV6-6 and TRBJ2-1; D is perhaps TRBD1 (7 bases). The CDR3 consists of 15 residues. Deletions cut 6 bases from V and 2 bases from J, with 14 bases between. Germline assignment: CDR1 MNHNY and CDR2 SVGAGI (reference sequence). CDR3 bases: TGTGCCAGCAGCCGCGGGACAGCGACCTACAATGAGCAGTTCTTC. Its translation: CASSRGTATYNEQFF.

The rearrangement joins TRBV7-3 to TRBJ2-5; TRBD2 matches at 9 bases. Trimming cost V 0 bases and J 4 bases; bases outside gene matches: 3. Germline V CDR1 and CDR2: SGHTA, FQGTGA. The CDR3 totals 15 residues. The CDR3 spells CASSLTSGSVETQYF. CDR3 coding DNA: TGTGCCAGCAGCTTAACTAGCGGGAGCGTAGAGACCCAGTACTTC.

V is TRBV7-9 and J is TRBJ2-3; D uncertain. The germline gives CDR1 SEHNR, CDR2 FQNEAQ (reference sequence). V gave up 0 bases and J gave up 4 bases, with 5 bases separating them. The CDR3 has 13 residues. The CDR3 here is CASSLAAADTQYF. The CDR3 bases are TGTGCCAGCAGCTTAGCGGCAGCAGATACGCAGTATTTT.

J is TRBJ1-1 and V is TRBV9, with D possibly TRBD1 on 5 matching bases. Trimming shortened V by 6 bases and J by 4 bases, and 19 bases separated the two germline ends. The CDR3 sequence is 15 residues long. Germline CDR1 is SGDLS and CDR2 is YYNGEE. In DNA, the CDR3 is TGTGCCAGCACTCAAAGCTCAGGGTCCAGCACTGAAGCTTTCTTT. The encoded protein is CASTQSSGSSTEAFF.

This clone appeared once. This CDR3 reads CATGQAGGRQYF. The CDR3 DNA reads as TGTGCCACCGGACAGGCCGGAGGTAGGCAGTACTTC. The rearrangement uses TRBV19 and TRBJ2-7, with 7 bases that match TRBD1. Losses at the gene ends were 10 bases for V and 9 bases for J; bases not matched to a gene: 12. The CDR3 is 12 amino acids. The germline gives CDR1 LNHDA, CDR2 SQIVND (reference sequence).

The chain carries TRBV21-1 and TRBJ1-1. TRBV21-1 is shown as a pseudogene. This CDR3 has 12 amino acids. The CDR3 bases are TGTGCCAGCAGCCCCCAAGCCGCTGAAGCTTTCTTT. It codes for CASSPQAAEAFF.

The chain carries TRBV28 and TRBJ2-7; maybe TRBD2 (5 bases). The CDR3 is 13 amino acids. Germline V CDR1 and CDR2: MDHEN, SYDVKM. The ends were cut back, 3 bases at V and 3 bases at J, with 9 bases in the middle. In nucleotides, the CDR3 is TGTGCCAGCAGTTTGGGAGAAATCTACGAGCAGTACTTC. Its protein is CASSLGEIYEQYF. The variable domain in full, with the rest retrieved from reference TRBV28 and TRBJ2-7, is DVKVTQSSRYLVKRTGEKVFLECVQDMDHENMFWYRQDPGLGLRLIYFSYDVKMKEKGDIPEGYSVSREKKERFSLILESASTNQTSMYLCASSLGEIYEQYFGPGTRLTVT.

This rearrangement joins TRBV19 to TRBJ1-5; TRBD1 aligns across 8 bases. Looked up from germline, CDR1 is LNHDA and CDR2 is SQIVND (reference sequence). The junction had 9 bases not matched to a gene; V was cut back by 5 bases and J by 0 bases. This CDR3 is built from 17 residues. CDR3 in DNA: TGTGCCAGTAGTGTACGACAGGGGCTCAATAGCAATCAGCCCCAGCATTTT. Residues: CASSVRQGLNSNQPQHF.

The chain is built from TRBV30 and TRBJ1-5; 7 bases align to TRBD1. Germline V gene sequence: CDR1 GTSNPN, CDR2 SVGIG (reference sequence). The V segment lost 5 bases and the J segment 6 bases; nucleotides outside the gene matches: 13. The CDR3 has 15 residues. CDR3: CAWGTPGTVFQPQHF. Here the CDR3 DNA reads TGTGCCTGGGGTACTCCCGGGACAGTCTTTCAGCCCCAGCATTTT.

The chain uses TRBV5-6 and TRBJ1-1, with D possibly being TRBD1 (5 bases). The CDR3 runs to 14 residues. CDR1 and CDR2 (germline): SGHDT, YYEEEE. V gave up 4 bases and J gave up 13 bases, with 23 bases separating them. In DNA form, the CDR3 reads TGTGCCAGCAGCCAAATGACAGCCCATGAGAAAGTTTTCTTT. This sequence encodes CASSQMTAHEKVFF.

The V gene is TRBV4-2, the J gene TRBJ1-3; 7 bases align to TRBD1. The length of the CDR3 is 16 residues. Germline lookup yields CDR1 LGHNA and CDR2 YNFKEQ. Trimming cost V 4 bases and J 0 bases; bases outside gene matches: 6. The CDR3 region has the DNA TGTGCCAGCAGCCCGCCAGGGGGTCCCTCTGGAAACACCATATATTTT. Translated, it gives CASSPPGGPSGNTIYF.

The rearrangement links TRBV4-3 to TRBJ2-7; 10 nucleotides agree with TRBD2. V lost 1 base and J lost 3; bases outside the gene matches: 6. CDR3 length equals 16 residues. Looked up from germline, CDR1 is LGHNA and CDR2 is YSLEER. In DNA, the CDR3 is TGCGCCAGCAGCCAAGGGACTAGCGGACCTAACTACGAGCAGTACTTC. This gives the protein CASSQGTSGPNYEQYF.

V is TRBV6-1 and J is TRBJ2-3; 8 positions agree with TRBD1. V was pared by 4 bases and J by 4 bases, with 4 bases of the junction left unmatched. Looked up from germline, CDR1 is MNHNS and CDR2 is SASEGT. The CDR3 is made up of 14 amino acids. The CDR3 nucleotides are TGTGCCAGCAGTGGGACAGGGTGGGCAGATACGCAGTATTTT. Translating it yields CASSGTGWADTQYF.

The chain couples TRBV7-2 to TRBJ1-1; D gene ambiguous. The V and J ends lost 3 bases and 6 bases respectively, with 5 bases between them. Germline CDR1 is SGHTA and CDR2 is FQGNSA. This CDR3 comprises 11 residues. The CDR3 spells CASSFGAEAFF. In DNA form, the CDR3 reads TGTGCCAGCAGCTTCGGGGCTGAAGCTTTCTTT.

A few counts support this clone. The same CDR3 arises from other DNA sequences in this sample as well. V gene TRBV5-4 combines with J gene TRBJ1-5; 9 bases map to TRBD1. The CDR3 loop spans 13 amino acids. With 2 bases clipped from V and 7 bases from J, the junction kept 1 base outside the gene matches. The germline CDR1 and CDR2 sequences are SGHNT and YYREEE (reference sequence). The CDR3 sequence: CASSLDRGQPQHF. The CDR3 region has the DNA TGTGCCAGCAGCTTAGACAGGGGGCAGCCCCAGCATTTT.

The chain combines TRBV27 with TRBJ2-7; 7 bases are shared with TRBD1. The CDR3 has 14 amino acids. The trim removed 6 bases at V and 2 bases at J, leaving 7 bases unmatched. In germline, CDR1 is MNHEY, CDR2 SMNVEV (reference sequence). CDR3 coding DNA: TGTGCCAGCAGCCTCACAGGGGATGCCTACGAGCAGTACTTC. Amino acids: CASSLTGDAYEQYF.

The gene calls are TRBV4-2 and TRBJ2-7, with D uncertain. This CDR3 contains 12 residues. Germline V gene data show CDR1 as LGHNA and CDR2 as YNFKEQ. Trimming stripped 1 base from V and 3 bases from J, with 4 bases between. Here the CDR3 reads CASSQGSYEQYF. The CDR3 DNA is TGTGCCAGCAGCCAAGGGAGCTACGAGCAGTACTTC.

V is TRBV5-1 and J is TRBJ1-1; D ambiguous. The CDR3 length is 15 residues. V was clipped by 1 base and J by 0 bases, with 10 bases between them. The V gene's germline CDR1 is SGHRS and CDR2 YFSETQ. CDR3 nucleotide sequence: TGCGCCAGCAGCTTGCGGGGAACAGTGAACACTGAAGCTTTCTTT. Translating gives CASSLRGTVNTEAFF.

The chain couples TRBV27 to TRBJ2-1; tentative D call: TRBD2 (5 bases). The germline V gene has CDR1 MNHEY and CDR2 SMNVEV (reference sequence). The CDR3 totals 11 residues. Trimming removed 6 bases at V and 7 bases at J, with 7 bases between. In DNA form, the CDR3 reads TGTGCCAGCAGCCGAGGGAATGAGCAGTTCTTC. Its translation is CASSRGNEQFF.

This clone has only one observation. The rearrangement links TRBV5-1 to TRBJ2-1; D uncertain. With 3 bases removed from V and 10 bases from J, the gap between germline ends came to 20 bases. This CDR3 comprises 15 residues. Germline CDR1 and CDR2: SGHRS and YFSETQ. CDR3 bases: TGCGCCAGCAGCTCACCCGTCGTTTCGGTGGGCGAGCAGTTCTTC. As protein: CASSSPVVSVGEQFF.

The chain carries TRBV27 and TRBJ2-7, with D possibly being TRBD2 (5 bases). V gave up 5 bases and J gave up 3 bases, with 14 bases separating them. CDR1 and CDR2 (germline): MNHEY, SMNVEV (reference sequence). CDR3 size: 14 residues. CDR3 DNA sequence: TGTGCCAGCAGTACTTACAGCGGTCGCTACGAGCAGTACTTC. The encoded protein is CASSTYSGRYEQYF.

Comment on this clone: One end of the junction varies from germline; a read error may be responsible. CDR3 protein: CASSYLPRTSGLTVF. In DNA, the CDR3 is TGTGCCAGCAGTTACCTACCCCGGACTAGCGGTCTAACGGTCTTC. V usage is TRBV6-5 and J usage is TRBJ2-1; 10 bases are a match to TRBD2. The CDR3 runs 15 residues. The germline CDR1 and CDR2 sequences are MNHEY and SVGAGI.

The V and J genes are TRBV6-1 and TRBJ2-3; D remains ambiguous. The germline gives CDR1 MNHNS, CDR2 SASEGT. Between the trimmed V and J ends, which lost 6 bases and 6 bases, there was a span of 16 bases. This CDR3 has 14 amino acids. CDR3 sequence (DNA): TGTGCCAGCAGGGGTCTAGTAACGGTCGATACGCAGTATTTT. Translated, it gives CASRGLVTVDTQYF.

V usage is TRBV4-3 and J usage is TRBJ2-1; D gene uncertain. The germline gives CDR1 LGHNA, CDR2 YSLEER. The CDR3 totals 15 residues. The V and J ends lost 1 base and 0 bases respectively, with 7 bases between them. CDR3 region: CASSQVGGSYNEQFF. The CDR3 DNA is TGCGCCAGCAGCCAAGTCGGTGGCTCCTACAATGAGCAGTTCTTC.

CDR3 sequence (DNA): TGTGCCATCGGGACAGGGGCCTATAGCAATCAGCCCCAGCATTTT. It encodes CAIGTGAYSNQPQHF. The chain has TRBV10-3 and TRBJ1-5; 10 positions agree with TRBD1. Germline V CDR1 and CDR2: ENHRY, SYGVKD. The CDR3 is 15 amino acids. V was clipped by 8 bases and J by 0 bases; unmatched bases: 4.

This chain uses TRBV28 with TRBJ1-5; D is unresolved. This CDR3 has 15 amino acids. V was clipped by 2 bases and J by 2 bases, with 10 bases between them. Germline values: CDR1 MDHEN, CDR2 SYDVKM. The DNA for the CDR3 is TGTGCCAGCAGTTTAGATCCAGCGGGCAATCAGCCCCAGCATTTT. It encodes CASSLDPAGNQPQHF.

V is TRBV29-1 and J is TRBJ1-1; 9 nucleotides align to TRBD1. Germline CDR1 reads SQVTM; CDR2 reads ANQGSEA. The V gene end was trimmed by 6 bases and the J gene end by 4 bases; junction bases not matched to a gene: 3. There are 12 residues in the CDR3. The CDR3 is CSVDRGRTEAFF. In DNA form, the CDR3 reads TGCAGCGTGGACAGGGGACGCACTGAAGCTTTCTTT.